This T cell receptor beta chain was recovered during a study of T cell responses to AZD1222 COVID-19 vaccine. Study-wide findings and caveats: Spike-specific TCR breadth and depth grew following two AZD1222 doses. The study sampled repertoires only after the peak T cell response.

The CDR3 sequence is 11 residues long. Germline loops: CDR1 MDHEN, CDR2 SYDVKM. Trimming took off 7 bases at V and 5 bases at J, with 8 bases between the two ends. TCRdb's table, derived via immunoSEQ multiplex PCR, lists solely in-frame clones and lacks some. The profile covers about 47,000 clones, with around 85% appearing a single time and about 20% taken by the ten largest. A remark on this clone: Its antigen remains unidentified.

The rearrangement joins TRBV28 to TRBJ2-5; D call uncertain. This receptor was taken from an adult in good health. Sequencing was performed on peripheral blood, taken on day 0 of MenACWY control vaccination. DNA for the CDR3: TGTGCCAGCAAAGGGCTCGAGACCCAGTACTTC. This encodes CASKGLETQYF. Looking up the rest from reference TRBV28 and TRBJ2-5 gives the full variable domain: DVKVTQSSRYLVKRTGEKVFLECVQDMDHENMFWYRQDPGLGLRLIYFSYDVKMKEKGDIPEGYSVSREKKERFSLILESASTNQTSMYLCASKGLETQYFGPGTRLLVL.